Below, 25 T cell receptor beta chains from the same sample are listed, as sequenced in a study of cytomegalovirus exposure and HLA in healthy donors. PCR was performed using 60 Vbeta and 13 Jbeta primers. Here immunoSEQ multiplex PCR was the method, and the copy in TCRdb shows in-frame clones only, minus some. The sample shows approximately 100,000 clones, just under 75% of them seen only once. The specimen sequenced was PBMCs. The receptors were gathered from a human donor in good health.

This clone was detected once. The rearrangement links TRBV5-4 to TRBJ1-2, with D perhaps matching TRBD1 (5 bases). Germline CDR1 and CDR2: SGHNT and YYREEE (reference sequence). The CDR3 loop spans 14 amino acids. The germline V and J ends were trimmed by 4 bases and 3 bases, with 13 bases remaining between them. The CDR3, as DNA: TGTGCCAGCAGCCCGGAGGGGCGAGACTATGGCTACACCTTC. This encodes CASSPEGRDYGYTF.

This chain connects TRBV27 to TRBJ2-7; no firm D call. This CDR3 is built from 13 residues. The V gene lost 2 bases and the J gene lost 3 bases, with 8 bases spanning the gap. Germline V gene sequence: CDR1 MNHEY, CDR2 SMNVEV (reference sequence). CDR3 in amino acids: CASSLLRGYEQYF. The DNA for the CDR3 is TGTGCCAGCAGTTTACTCCGCGGCTACGAGCAGTACTTC.

The chain's CDR3 is CSVAVTGTGANYGYTF. CDR3 nucleotide sequence: TGCAGCGTCGCAGTCACCGGGACAGGCGCTAACTATGGCTACACCTTC. The chain combines TRBV29-1 with TRBJ1-2; the match to TRBD1 covers 8 bases. The CDR3 extends over 16 amino acids. V shed 6 bases, J shed 0 bases, and the junction held 12 bases outside the gene matches. Per germline, CDR1 SQVTM and CDR2 ANQGSEA.

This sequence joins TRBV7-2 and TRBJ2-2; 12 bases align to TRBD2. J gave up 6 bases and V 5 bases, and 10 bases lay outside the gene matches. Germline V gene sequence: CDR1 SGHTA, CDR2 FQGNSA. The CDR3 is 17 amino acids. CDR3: CASSTQLAGGPSGELFF. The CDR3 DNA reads TGTGCCAGCAGCACACAGCTAGCGGGGGGGCCTTCCGGGGAGCTGTTTTTT. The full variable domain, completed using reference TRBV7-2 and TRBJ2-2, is GAGVSQSPSNKVTEKGKDVELRCDPISGHTALYWYRQSLGQGLEFLIYFQGNSAPDKSGLPSDRFSAERTGGSVSTLTIQRTQQEDSAVYLCASSTQLAGGPSGELFFGEGSRLTVL.

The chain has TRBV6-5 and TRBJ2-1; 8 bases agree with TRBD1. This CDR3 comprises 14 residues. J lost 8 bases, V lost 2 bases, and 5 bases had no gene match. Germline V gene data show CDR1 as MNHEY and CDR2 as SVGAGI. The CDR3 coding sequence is TGTGCCAGCAGTTACGGACAGGGAGGAGATGAGCAGTTCTTC. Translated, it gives CASSYGQGGDEQFF.

CDR3 sequence reads: CASSSALKNTGELFF. The CDR3 nucleotides read TGCGCCAGCAGCTCAGCGTTAAAGAACACCGGGGAGCTGTTTTTT. The gene calls are TRBV5-1 and TRBJ2-2; D remains unclear. V shed 3 bases and J shed 1 base, with 10 bases lying between them. CDR1 is SGHRS and CDR2 is YFSETQ in the germline V gene. CDR3 length equals 15 residues.

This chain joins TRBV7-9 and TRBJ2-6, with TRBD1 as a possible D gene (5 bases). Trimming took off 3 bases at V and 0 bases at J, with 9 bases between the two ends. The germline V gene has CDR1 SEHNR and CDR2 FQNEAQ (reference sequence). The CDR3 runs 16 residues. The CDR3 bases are TGTGCCAGCAGCTTTGGCGACAGCTCTGGGGCCAACGTCCTGACTTTC. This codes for CASSFGDSSGANVLTF.

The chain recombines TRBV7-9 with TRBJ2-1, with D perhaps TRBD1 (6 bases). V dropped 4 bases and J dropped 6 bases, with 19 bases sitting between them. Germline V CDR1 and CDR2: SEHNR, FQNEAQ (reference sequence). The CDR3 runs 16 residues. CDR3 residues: CASSSTGSQRFNEQFF. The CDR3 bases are TGTGCCAGCAGCTCAACAGGGTCTCAAAGATTCAATGAGCAGTTCTTC.

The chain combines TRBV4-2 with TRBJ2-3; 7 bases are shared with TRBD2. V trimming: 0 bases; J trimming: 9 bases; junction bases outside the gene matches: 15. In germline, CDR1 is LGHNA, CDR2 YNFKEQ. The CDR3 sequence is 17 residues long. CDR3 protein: CASSQDWSGAATGTQYF. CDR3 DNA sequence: TGTGCCAGCAGCCAAGATTGGAGCGGGGCTGCGACCGGAACGCAGTATTTT.

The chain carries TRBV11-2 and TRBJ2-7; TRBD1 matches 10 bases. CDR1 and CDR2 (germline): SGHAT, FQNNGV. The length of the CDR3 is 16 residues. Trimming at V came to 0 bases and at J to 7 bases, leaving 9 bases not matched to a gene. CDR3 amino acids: CASSLEGVGQGREQYF. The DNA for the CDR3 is TGTGCCAGCAGCTTAGAGGGGGTGGGACAGGGGAGAGAGCAGTACTTC.

CDR3 in amino acids: CASTSYTDSYEQYF. The CDR3 coding sequence is TGTGCCAGCACCTCGTACACAGACTCCTACGAGCAGTACTTC. The J gene is TRBJ2-7, the V gene TRBV7-2; no firm D call. V lost 7 bases, J lost 0 bases, and 13 bases lay in between. The CDR3 length is 14 residues. Germline V gene data show CDR1 as SGHTA and CDR2 as FQGNSA.

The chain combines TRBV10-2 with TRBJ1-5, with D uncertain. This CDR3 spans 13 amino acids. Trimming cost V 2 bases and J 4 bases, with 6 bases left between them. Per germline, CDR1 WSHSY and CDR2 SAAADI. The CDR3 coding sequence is TGCGCCAGCAGTGAGAACACAAATCAGCCCCAGCATTTT. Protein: CASSENTNQPQHF.

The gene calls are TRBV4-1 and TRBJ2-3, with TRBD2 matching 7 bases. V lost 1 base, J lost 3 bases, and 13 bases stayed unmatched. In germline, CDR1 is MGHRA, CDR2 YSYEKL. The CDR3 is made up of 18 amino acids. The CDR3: CASSQVGLAGGRTDTQYF. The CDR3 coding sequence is TGCGCCAGCAGCCAAGTTGGGCTAGCCGGGGGGAGGACAGATACGCAGTATTTT.

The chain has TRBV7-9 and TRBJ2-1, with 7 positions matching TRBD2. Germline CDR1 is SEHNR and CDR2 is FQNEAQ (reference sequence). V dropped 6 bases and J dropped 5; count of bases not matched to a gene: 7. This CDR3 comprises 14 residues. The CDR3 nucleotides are TGTGCCAGCAGAAGCGGGATATTCCACAATGAGCAGTTCTTC. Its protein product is CASRSGIFHNEQFF.

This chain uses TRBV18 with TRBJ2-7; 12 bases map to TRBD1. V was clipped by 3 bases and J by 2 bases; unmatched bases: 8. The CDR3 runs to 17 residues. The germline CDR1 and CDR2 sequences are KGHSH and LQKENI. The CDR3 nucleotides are TGTGCCAGCTCACCGGGGACAGGGGGCTTTAACCCCTACGAGCAGTACTTC. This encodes CASSPGTGGFNPYEQYF.

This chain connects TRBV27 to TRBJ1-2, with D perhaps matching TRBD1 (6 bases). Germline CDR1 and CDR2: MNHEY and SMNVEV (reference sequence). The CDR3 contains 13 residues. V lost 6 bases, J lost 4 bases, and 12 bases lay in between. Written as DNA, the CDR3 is TGTGCCAGCAGCCCCACAGGGTTCTATGGCTACACCTTC. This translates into CASSPTGFYGYTF.

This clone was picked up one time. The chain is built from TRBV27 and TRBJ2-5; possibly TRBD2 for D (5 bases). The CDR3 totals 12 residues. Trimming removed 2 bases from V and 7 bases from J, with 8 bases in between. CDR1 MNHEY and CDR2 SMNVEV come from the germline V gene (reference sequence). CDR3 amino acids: CASSLNRGTQYF. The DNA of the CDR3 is TGTGCCAGCAGTTTAAATCGGGGGACCCAGTACTTC.

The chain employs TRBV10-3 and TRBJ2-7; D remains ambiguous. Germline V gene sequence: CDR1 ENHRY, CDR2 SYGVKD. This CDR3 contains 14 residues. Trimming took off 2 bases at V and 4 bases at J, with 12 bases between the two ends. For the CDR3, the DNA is TGTGCCATCAGTGAGGGCTTTCCTCTTTACGAGCAGTACTTC. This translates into CAISEGFPLYEQYF.

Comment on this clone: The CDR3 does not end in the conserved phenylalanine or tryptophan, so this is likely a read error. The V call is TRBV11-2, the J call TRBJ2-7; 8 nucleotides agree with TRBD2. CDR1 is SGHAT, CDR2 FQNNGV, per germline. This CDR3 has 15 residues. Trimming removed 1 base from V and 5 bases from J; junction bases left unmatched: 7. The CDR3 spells CASSLGGGLAHEQYL. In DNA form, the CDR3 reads TGTGCCAGCAGCTTAGGCGGCGGACTAGCTCACGAGCAGTACCTC.

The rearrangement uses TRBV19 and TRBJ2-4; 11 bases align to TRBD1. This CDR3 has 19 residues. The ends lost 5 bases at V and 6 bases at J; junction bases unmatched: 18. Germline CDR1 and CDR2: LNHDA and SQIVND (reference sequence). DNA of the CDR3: TGTGCCAGTAGTCCGCGGACAGGGGGCGCGAGGGGCGGAAGAAACATTCAGTACTTC. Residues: CASSPRTGGARGGRNIQYF.

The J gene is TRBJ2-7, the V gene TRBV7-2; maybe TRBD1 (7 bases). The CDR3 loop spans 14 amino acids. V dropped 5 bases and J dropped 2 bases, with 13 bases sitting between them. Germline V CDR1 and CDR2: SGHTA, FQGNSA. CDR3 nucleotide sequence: TGTGCCAGCAGCGCGGGACAGATTCCCTACGAGCAGTACTTC. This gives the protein CASSAGQIPYEQYF.

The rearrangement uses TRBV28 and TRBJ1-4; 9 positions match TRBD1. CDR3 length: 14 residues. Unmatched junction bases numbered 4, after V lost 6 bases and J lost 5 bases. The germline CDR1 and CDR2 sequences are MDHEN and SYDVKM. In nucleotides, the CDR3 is TGTGCCAGCAGGCCCGGGACAGGGAATGAAAAACTGTTTTTT. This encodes CASRPGTGNEKLFF.

CDR3 coding DNA: TGTGCCAGCACCTTTGGGCAAAACACAGATACGCAGTATTTT. Protein product: CASTFGQNTDTQYF. The chain joins TRBV6-5 to TRBJ2-3; D unresolved. This CDR3 is 14 amino acids long. V shed 7 bases and J shed 2 bases, with 13 bases lying between them. CDR1 is MNHEY, CDR2 SVGAGI, per germline.

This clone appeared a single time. DNA for the CDR3: TGTGCCAGCAGCTTTAAAACAGGGGGAGAGCAGCCCCAGCATTTT. It is translated as CASSFKTGGEQPQHF. The chain has TRBV7-2 and TRBJ1-5; 8 bases agree with TRBD1. V lost 3 bases to trimming and J lost 7 bases; unmatched junction nucleotides: 8. The CDR3 contains 15 residues. Germline CDR1 reads SGHTA; CDR2 reads FQGNSA.

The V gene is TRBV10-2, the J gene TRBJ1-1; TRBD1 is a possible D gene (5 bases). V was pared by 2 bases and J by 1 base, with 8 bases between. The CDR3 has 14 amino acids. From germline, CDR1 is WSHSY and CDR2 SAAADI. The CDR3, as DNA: TGCGCCAGCAGTGAGACAGGAACGAACACTGAAGCTTTCTTT. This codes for CASSETGTNTEAFF.